This TCR beta chain is drawn from a study of T cell clonality in common variable immunodeficiency. The CDR3 extends over 17 amino acids. V was clipped by 0 bases and J by 0 bases, with 13 bases between them. Germline V gives CDR1 SGHVS, CDR2 FNYEAQ. This clone was found many times. Read data end 3 residues before the CDR3 end; the end is taken from the germline J gene. Only in-frame clones appear in the TCRdb table, and some are missing; sequencing was by immunoSEQ multiplex PCR. Singletons are absent from the sample, which has 35,000 to 50,000 clones. The chain carries TRBV7-6 and TRBJ2-3; D call uncertain. The receptor's source is a person aged 18-70 years in good health. The sample was peripheral blood mononuclear cells. The CDR3 region is CASSLAVAQMSTDTQYF. CDR3 DNA, as far as it was read: TGTGCCAGCAGCTTAGCGGTTGCACAGATGAGCACAGATACG.